The 25 T cell receptor beta chains below were found in one sample sequenced in a study of blood T cell repertoires in COVID-19. Assay: immunoSEQ multiplex PCR; the TCRdb copy retains only in-frame clones and omits some. The sample lists hundreds of thousands of clones, around 89% occurring once. Sequenced material: peripheral blood. Source of these receptors: a woman in her twenties or thirties with COVID-19, enrolled during active disease.

The chain uses TRBV28 and TRBJ1-2, with D perhaps TRBD1 (5 bases). Trimming stripped 5 bases from V and 8 bases from J, with 21 bases between. CDR1 and CDR2 (germline): MDHEN, SYDVKM. CDR3 length: 15 residues. The chain's CDR3 is CASSLGHRLPLGYTF. The CDR3 coding sequence is TGTGCCAGCAGTCTGGGGCATCGGCTCCCTCTCGGCTACACCTTC.

V usage is TRBV6-1 and J usage is TRBJ2-7; possible D gene TRBD2, 5 bases. Germline V gene data show CDR1 as MNHNS and CDR2 as SASEGT. CDR3 length: 15 amino acids. V lost 2 bases to trimming and J lost 2 bases, with 13 bases between them. In nucleotides, the CDR3 is TGTGCCAGCAGTGAAAGTTCAGGAGGACCCTACGAGCAGTACTTC. Protein product: CASSESSGGPYEQYF.

The chain combines TRBV2 with TRBJ2-1; perhaps TRBD1 as D (6 bases). The CDR3 runs 15 residues. The germline gives CDR1 SNHLY, CDR2 FYNNEI. The V end was cut by 3 bases, the J end by 2 bases, with 11 bases between. The CDR3 sequence is CASSEFQGPYNEQFF. DNA of the CDR3: TGTGCCAGCAGTGAGTTCCAGGGGCCCTACAATGAGCAGTTCTTC.

The rearrangement links TRBV21-1 to TRBJ2-7; the listed D gene, TRBD1, was not tested against the DNA. TRBV21-1 counts as a pseudogene. The CDR3 contains 13 residues. The CDR3 coding sequence is TGTGCCAGCATACAGGGTTACGACTACGAGCAGTACGTC. Protein product: CASIQGYDYEQYV.

The chain recombines TRBV5-1 with TRBJ2-6; D not resolved. CDR1 is SGHRS and CDR2 is YFSETQ in the germline V gene. The CDR3 consists of 13 residues. Trimming took 4 bases from V and 5 from J, leaving 7 bases between them. CDR3 region: CASSAARANVLTF. In DNA form, the CDR3 reads TGCGCCAGCAGCGCGGCTAGGGCCAACGTCCTGACTTTC.

The gene calls are TRBV27 and TRBJ2-7; 7 nucleotides match TRBD1. CDR1 and CDR2 (germline): MNHEY, SMNVEV (reference sequence). The CDR3 has 14 amino acids. V was clipped by 5 bases and J by 2 bases; unmatched bases: 6. The CDR3 DNA sequence: TGTGCCAGCAGTCAACCGGGACAGCCCTACGAGCAGTACTTC. Protein: CASSQPGQPYEQYF.

The chain uses TRBV13 and TRBJ1-1; 8 nucleotides agree with TRBD1. Germline V CDR1 and CDR2: PRHDT, FYEKMQ (reference sequence). This CDR3 has 16 amino acids. After removal of 5 bases from V and 1 base from J, the junction contained 9 bases not matched to a gene. The chain's CDR3 is CASSRTGPSPNTEAFF. The CDR3 bases are TGTGCCAGCAGCCGGACAGGGCCTTCTCCGAACACTGAAGCTTTCTTT.

The V and J genes are TRBV6-4 and TRBJ2-3; 10 nucleotides align to TRBD2. The junction had 5 bases not matched to a gene; V was cut back by 6 bases and J by 2 bases. The CDR3 sequence is 15 residues long. From germline, CDR1 is MRHNA and CDR2 SNTAGT. The CDR3 bases are TGTGCCAGCAGATCTAGCGGGGGTTACACAGATACGCAGTATTTT. This gives the protein CASRSSGGYTDTQYF.

The chain recombines TRBV7-8 with TRBJ1-1; 7 positions match TRBD1. CDR1 is SGHVS and CDR2 is FQNEAQ in the germline V gene. V was pared by 5 bases and J by 0 bases, with 6 bases of the junction left unmatched. There are 15 residues in the CDR3. The CDR3 nucleotides read TGTGCCAGCAGCCAAGGACAGGTAATGAACACTGAAGCTTTCTTT. It translates to CASSQGQVMNTEAFF.

J is TRBJ2-2 and V is TRBV7-8; 8 positions agree with TRBD1. This CDR3 region has 14 residues. Germline CDR1 SGHVS, CDR2 FQNEAQ. The trim removed 5 bases at V and 6 bases at J, leaving 5 bases unmatched. CDR3 DNA sequence: TGTGCCAGCAGCGAAAGACAGGGGTCCGGGGAGCTGTTTTTT. Its translation: CASSERQGSGELFF.

This clone was detected a few times. This chain links TRBV6-5 with TRBJ2-7, with D possibly matching TRBD1 (6 bases). The CDR3 covers 12 residues. The germline V gene encodes CDR1 MNHEY and CDR2 SVGAGI. The V gene lost 9 bases and the J gene lost 3 bases, with 12 bases spanning the gap. The CDR3 region has the DNA TGTGCCAGTACCCGGGACATCTACGAGCAGTACGTC. It translates to CASTRDIYEQYV.

This clone came up once. The genes are TRBV6-5 and TRBJ2-7; D may be TRBD2 (6 bases). The V and J ends lost 7 bases and 7 bases respectively, with 20 bases between them. Germline V lookup: CDR1 MNHEY, CDR2 SVGAGI. The CDR3 loop spans 14 amino acids. CDR3 nucleotide sequence: TGTGCCAGCATTATGGACTACCGTCTTGATGAGCAGTACTTC. This translates into CASIMDYRLDEQYF.

This clone was recorded only once. DNA of the CDR3: TGTGCCACCAGCCGGGACAGGGCGGAGACCCAGTACTTC. Translation: CATSRDRAETQYF. J is TRBJ2-5 and V is TRBV15; 9 bases match TRBD1. The ends lost 5 bases at V and 5 bases at J; junction bases unmatched: 3. The CDR3 is made up of 13 amino acids. Germline CDR1 LNHNV, CDR2 YYDKDF (reference sequence). Looking up the rest from reference TRBV15 and TRBJ2-5 gives the full variable domain: DAMVIQNPRYQVTQFGKPVTLSCSQTLNHNVMYWYQQKSSQAPKLLFHYYDKDFNNEADTPDNFQSRRPNTSFCFLDIRSPGLGDTAMYLCATSRDRAETQYFGPGTRLLVL.

V usage is TRBV19 and J usage is TRBJ1-2, with 8 bases matching TRBD1. The CDR3 extends over 16 amino acids. V gave up 5 bases and J gave up 4 bases; unmatched junction bases: 12. Germline CDR1 and CDR2: LNHDA and SQIVND (reference sequence). CDR3 sequence: CASSPALRGRRYGYTF. The CDR3, as DNA: TGTGCCAGTAGTCCAGCCCTCAGGGGGCGACGCTATGGCTACACCTTC.

The J gene is TRBJ1-1, the V gene TRBV7-8, with 8 bases matching TRBD1. V was clipped by 3 bases and J by 4 bases; unmatched bases: 7. The CDR3 length is 15 residues. The germline CDR1 and CDR2 sequences are SGHVS and FQNEAQ. This CDR3 reads CASSFRGRVGTEAFF. In nucleotides, the CDR3 is TGTGCCAGCAGCTTCAGGGGGCGCGTTGGCACTGAAGCTTTCTTT.

This clone was counted only a few times. This chain joins TRBV4-2 and TRBJ1-5; a possible D gene is TRBD1 (5 bases). V dropped 6 bases and J dropped 2 bases, with 14 bases sitting between them. CDR1 and CDR2 (germline): LGHNA, YNFKEQ. The CDR3 is made up of 15 amino acids. The CDR3 bases are TGTGCCAGCAGTGGGGGGGGGAGTCGCAATCAGCCCCAGCATTTT. Translating it yields CASSGGGSRNQPQHF.

J is TRBJ1-1 and V is TRBV3-1 (or the pseudogene TRBV3-2), with D possibly matching TRBD1 (5 bases). The V and J ends lost 2 bases and 1 base respectively, with 11 bases between them. From germline, CDR1 is LGHDT and CDR2 YNNKEL (reference sequence). The CDR3 runs to 15 residues. The chain's CDR3 is CASSQSGIGNTEAFF. The CDR3 nucleotides are TGTGCCAGCAGCCAATCAGGGATTGGGAACACTGAAGCTTTCTTT.

The V gene is TRBV28, the J gene TRBJ2-1; 8 bases align to TRBD1. CDR1 is MDHEN, CDR2 SYDVKM, per germline. The CDR3 extends over 16 amino acids. J lost 0 bases, V lost 6 bases, and 7 bases had no gene match. The CDR3 region is CASRGQDASSYNEQFF. The CDR3 bases are TGTGCCAGCAGGGGACAGGACGCGAGCTCCTACAATGAGCAGTTCTTC.

The chain is built from TRBV10-3 and TRBJ1-3, with D possibly matching TRBD1 (6 bases). The germline CDR1 and CDR2 sequences are ENHRY and SYGVKD. The CDR3 length is 16 residues. V lost 6 bases and J 2 bases, leaving 17 bases between the germline ends. The DNA for the CDR3 is TGTGCCATCAGCGTCCTCACAGGGAACGCTGGAAACACCATATATTTT. Protein product: CAISVLTGNAGNTIYF.

The genes are TRBV6-4 and TRBJ2-1, with D perhaps TRBD2 (6 bases). With 5 bases removed from V and 0 bases from J, the gap between germline ends came to 14 bases. This CDR3 contains 16 residues. CDR1 and CDR2 (germline): MRHNA, SNTAGT. The CDR3 loop is CASSYFSGSSYNEQFF. DNA of the CDR3: TGTGCCAGCAGTTATTTTAGCGGAAGCTCCTACAATGAGCAGTTCTTC.

This chain uses TRBV9 with TRBJ2-6; no definite D call. Trimming cost V 3 bases and J 0 bases, with 19 bases left between them. The CDR3 consists of 19 residues. Per the germline V gene, CDR1 is SGDLS and CDR2 is YYNGEE. The CDR3 DNA follows: TGTGCCAGCAGCGCCCATTGGGCTATATCAGTCTCTGGGGCCAACGTCCTGACTTTC. It yields the protein CASSAHWAISVSGANVLTF.

The chain recombines TRBV19 with TRBJ2-7; 12 nucleotides match TRBD2. In germline, CDR1 is LNHDA, CDR2 SQIVND (reference sequence). CDR3 length equals 15 residues. V lost 5 bases, J lost 2 bases, and 4 bases stayed unmatched. CDR3 sequence reads: CASSPGLAGTYEQYV. For the CDR3, the DNA is TGTGCCAGTAGTCCGGGACTAGCGGGTACCTACGAGCAGTACGTC.

The chain carries TRBV5-1 and TRBJ2-7; 9 nucleotides line up with TRBD2. CDR3 length: 16 residues. Germline V lookup: CDR1 SGHRS, CDR2 YFSETQ. The V and J ends lost 4 bases and 6 bases, in that order; junction bases with no gene match: 14. The CDR3 region is CASSVGTSLGVCEQYV. CDR3 bases: TGCGCCAGCAGCGTAGGGACTAGCCTTGGGGTATGCGAGCAGTACGTC.

This clone was seen repeatedly, ten times or more. The rearrangement joins TRBV27 to TRBJ1-2, with TRBD1 matching over 10 bases. The trim removed 4 bases at V and 5 bases at J, leaving 7 bases unmatched. The CDR3 covers 15 residues. CDR1 and CDR2 from the germline V gene are MNHEY and SMNVEV (reference sequence). Here the CDR3 DNA reads TGTGCCAGCAGTTCCTCGACAGGGGGCCCGTATGGCTACACCTTC. Amino acid sequence: CASSSSTGGPYGYTF.

This clone turned up a few times. The rearrangement joins TRBV19 to TRBJ2-5; maybe TRBD2 (6 bases). The CDR3 has 14 residues. The ends were cut back, 4 bases at V and 4 bases at J, with 13 bases in the middle. The germline gives CDR1 LNHDA, CDR2 SQIVND (reference sequence). The DNA for the CDR3 is TGTGCCAGTAGTAGCGGGGCCGGTTCAGAGACCCAGTACTTC. Its translation is CASSSGAGSETQYF.